This TCR beta chain derives from a study of CD8 T cells in Susac syndrome. General study points: The TCR sequencing and HLA analysis in the study involved a relatively small number of individuals, as the study acknowledged.

V was cut by 3 bases and J by 3 bases, with 9 bases left in between. This CDR3 spans 13 amino acids. Germline-derived CDR1 and CDR2 are MNHEY and SMNVEV (reference sequence). An input of roughly 0.5 to 1 ug of RNA was subjected to reverse transcription using random hexamers. MiXCR, applied by TCRdb to the immunoSEQ multiplex PCR reads, yields one record per CDR3 protein. This table holds 85,000 to 90,000 distinct CDR3 sequences, roughly 93% found once. In regard to this clonotype: Its antigen remains unidentified.

From blood CD8+ and CD4+ T cells, the TCR beta chain was sequenced. The sequence came from a human donor in good health. Material for sequencing was CD8+ T cells from PBMCs. The chain uses TRBV27 and TRBJ2-7; tentative D call: TRBD1 (6 bases). CDR3 residues: CASSFVQGYEQYF. In DNA form, the CDR3 reads TGTGCCAGCAGTTTCGTACAGGGCTACGAGCAGTACTTC.